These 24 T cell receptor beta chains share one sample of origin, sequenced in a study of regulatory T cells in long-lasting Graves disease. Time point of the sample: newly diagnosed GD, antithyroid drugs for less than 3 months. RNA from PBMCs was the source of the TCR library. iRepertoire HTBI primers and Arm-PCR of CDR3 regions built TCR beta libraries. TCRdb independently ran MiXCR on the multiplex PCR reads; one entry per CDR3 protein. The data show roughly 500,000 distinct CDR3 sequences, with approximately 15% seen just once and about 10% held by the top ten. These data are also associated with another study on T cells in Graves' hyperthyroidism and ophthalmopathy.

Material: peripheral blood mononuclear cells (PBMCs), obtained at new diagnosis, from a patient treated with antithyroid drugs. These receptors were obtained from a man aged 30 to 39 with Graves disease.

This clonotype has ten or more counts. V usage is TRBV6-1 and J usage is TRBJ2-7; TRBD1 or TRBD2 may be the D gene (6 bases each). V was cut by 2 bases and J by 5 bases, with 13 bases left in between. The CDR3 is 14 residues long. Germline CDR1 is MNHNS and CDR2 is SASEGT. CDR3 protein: CASSERSEGDEQYF. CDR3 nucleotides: TGTGCCAGCAGTGAAAGGTCGGAGGGGGACGAGCAGTACTTC.

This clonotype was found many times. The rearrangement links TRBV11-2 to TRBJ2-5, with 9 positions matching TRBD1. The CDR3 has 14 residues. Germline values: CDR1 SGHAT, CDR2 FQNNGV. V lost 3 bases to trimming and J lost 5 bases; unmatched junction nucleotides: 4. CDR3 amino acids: CASSFTGGLETQYF. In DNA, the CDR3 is TGTGCCAGCAGCTTTACAGGGGGCTTGGAGACCCAGTACTTC.

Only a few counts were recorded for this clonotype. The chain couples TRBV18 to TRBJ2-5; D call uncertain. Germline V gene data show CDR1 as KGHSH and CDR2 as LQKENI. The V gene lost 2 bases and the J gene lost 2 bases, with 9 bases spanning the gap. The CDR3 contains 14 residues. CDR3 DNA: TGTGCCAGCTCACCAAACCACCTTCAAGAGACCCAGTACTTC. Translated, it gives CASSPNHLQETQYF.

The CDR3, as DNA: TGTGCCTGGAAGTTAGCTAACTATGGCTACACCTTC. Residues: CAWKLANYGYTF. The chain couples TRBV30 to TRBJ1-2; D is unresolved. Trimming took 4 bases from V and 0 from J, leaving 6 bases between them. Germline assignment: CDR1 GTSNPN and CDR2 SVGIG (reference sequence). The length of the CDR3 is 12 residues.

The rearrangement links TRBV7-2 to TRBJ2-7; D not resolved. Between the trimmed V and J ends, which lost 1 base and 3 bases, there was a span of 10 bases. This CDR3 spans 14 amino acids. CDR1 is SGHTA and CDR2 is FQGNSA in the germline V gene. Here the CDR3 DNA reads TGTGCCAGCAGCTTAGGCGGAGATTTCTACGAGCAGTACTTC. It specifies CASSLGGDFYEQYF.

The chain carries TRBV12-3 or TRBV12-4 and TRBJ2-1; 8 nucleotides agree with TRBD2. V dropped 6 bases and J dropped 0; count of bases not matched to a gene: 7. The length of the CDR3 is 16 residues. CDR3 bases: TGTGCCAGCAGCTCACTAGCGGAATCCTCCTACAATGAGCAGTTCTTC. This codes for CASSSLAESSYNEQFF.

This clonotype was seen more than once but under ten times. CDR3 in amino acids: CATSDSVFNEQFF. In DNA, the CDR3 is TGTGCCACCAGTGATTCGGTATTCAATGAGCAGTTCTTC. This chain connects TRBV24-1 to TRBJ2-1; unclear D gene. CDR3 size: 13 residues. Trimming took 2 bases from V and 6 from J, leaving 7 bases between them. Germline CDR1 reads KGHDR; CDR2 reads SFDVKD.

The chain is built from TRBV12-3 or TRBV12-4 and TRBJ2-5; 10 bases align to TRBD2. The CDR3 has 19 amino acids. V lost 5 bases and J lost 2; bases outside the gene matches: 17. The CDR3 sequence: CASSPTRGLAPTSQETQYF. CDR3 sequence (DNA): TGTGCCAGCAGTCCGACGAGGGGACTAGCGCCGACCTCTCAAGAGACCCAGTACTTC.

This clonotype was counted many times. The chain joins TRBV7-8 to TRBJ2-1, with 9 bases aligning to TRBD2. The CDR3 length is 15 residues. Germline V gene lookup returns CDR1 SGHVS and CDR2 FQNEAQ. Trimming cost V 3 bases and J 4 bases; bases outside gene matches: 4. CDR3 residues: CASSFSGSGYNEQFF. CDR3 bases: TGTGCCAGCAGCTTTAGCGGGAGCGGGTACAATGAGCAGTTCTTC.

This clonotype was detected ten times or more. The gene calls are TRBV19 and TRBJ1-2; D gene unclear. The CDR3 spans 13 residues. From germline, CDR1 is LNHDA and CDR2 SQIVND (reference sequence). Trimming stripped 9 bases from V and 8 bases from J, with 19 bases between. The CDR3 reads CASRHGGIGGYTF. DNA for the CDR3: TGTGCCAGCCGCCACGGAGGCATCGGGGGCTACACCTTC.

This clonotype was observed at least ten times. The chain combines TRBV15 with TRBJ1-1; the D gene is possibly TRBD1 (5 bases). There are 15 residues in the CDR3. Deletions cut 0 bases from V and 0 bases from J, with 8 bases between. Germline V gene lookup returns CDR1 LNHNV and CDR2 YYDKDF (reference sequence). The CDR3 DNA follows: TGTGCCACCAGCAGAGATAAGGGGATGAACACTGAAGCTTTCTTT. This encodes CATSRDKGMNTEAFF.

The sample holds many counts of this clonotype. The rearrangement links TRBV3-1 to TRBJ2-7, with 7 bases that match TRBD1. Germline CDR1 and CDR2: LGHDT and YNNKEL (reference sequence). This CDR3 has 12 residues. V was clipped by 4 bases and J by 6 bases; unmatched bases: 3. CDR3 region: CASSPRGLEQYF. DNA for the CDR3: TGTGCCAGCAGCCCAAGGGGGCTCGAGCAGTACTTC.

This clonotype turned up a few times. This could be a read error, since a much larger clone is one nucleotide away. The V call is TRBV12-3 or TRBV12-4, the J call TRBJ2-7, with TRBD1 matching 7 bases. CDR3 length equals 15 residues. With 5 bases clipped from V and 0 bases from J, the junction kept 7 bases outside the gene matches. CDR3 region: CASSPGTEISYEQYF. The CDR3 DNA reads TGTGCCAGCAGTCCCGGGACAGAAATCTCCTACGAGCAGTACTTC.

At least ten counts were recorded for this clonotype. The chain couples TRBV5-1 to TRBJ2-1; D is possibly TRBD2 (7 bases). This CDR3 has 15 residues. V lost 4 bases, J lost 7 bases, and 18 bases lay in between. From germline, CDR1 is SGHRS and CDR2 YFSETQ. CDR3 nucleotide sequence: TGCGCCAGCAGCCAAGGGGGGGGAAGGAAAAATGAGCAGTTCTTC. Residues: CASSQGGGRKNEQFF.

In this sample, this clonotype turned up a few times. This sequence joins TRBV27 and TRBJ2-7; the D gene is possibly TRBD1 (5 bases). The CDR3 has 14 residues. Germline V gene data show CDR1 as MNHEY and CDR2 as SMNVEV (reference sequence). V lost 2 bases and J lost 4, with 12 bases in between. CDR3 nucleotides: TGTGCCAGCAGTTTAGGGGCAGGGCGGTACGAGCAGTACTTC. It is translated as CASSLGAGRYEQYF.

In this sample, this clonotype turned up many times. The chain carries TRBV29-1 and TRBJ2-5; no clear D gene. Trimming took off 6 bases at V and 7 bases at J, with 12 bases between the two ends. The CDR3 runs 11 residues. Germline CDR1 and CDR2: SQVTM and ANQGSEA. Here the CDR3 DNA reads TGCAGCGTCACCTCCCTGGGGACCCAGTACTTC. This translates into CSVTSLGTQYF.

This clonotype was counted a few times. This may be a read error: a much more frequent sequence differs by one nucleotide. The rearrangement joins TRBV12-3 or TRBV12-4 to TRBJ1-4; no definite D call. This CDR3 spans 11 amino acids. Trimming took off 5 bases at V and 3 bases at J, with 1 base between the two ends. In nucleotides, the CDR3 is TGTGCCAGCAGTGCTAATGAAAAACTGTTTTTT. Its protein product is CASSANEKLFF.

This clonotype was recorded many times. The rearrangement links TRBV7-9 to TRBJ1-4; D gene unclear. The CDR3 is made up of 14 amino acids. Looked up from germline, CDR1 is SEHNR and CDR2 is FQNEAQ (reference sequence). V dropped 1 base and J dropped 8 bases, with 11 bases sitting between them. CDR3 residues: CASSLEPVMEKLFF. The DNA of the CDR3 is TGTGCCAGCAGCTTAGAGCCGGTAATGGAAAAACTGTTTTTT.

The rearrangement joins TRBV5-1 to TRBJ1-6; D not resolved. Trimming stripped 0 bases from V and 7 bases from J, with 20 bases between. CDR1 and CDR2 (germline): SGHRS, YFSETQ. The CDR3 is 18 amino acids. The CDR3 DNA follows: TGCGCCAGCAGCTTGGGGGTGGAGGACGCAAGGCTCAATTCACCCCTCCACTTT. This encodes CASSLGVEDARLNSPLHF.

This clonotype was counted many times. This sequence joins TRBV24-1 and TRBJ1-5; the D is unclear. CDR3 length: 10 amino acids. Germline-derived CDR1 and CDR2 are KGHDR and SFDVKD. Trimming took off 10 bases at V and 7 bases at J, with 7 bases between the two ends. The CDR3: CATHSQPQHF. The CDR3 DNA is TGTGCCACTCACTCCCAGCCCCAGCATTTT.

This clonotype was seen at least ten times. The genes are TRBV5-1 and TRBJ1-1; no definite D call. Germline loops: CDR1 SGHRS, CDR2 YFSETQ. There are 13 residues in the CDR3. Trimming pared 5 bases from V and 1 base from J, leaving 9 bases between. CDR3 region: CASRPSRNTEAFF. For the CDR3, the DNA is TGCGCCAGCAGACCCTCGCGGAACACTGAAGCTTTCTTT.

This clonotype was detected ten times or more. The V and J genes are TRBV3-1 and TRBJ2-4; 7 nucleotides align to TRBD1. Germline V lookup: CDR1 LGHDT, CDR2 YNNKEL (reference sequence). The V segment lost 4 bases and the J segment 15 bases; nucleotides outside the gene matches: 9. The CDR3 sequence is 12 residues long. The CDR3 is CASSLLTGTVYF. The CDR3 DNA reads TGTGCCAGCAGCCTCCTAACCGGGACAGTGTACTTC.

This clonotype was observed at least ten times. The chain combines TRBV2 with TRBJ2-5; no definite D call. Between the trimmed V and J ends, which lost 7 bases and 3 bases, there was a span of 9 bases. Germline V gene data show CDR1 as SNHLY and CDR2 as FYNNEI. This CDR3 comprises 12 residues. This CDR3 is CASIGGKETQYF. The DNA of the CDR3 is TGTGCCAGCATCGGCGGCAAAGAGACCCAGTACTTC. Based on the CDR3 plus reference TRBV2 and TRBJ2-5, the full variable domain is EPEVTQTPSHQVTQMGQEVILRCVPISNHLYFYWYRQILGQKVEFLVSFYNNEISEKSEIFDDQFSVERPDGSNFTLKIRSTKLEDSAMYFCASIGGKETQYFGPGTRLLVL.

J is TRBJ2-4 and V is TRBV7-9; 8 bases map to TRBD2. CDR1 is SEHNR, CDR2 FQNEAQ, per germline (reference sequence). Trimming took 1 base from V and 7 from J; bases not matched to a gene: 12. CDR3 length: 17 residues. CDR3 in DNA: TGTGCCAGCAGCTTAGAACCCTCCTCACTAGCGGCTAACATTCAGTACTTC. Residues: CASSLEPSSLAANIQYF.